Below, 2 T cell receptor beta chains from the same sample are listed, as sequenced in a study of shared clonotypes between healthy human individuals. The method was immunoSEQ multiplex PCR; TCRdb's version includes in-frame clones alone and lacks a portion of them. This sample has over 850,000 clones, with 70% to 80% found just once. Sequenced sample: memory CD4+ T cells from PBMCs. Sample subset: CD45RA-negative fraction. These receptors were obtained from a man aged 18 to 30 in good health. Some clones in this sample may be carry-over from other donors' samples.

This clone was seen a single time. The chain employs TRBV7-2 and TRBJ2-7, with TRBD2 identical over 8 bases. Losses at the gene ends were 1 base for V and 3 bases for J; bases not matched to a gene: 11. The CDR3 loop spans 17 amino acids. Germline V CDR1 and CDR2: SGHTA, FQGNSA. The CDR3 nucleotides are TGTGCCAGCAGCTTAGGGGGGTGGGTAGCGGGAAGCTACGAGCAGTACTTC. The encoded protein is CASSLGGWVAGSYEQYF.

This sequence joins TRBV7-2 and TRBJ2-1; 12 bases align to TRBD2. Trimming at V came to 4 bases and at J to 7 bases, leaving 5 bases not matched to a gene. Looked up from germline, CDR1 is SGHTA and CDR2 is FQGNSA. The CDR3 is 15 residues long. In DNA, the CDR3 is TGTGCCAGCAGCTGGACTAGCGGGACGGAAAATGAGCAGTTCTTC. Translation: CASSWTSGTENEQFF. Together with reference TRBV7-2 and TRBJ2-1, the CDR3 gives the full variable domain: GAGVSQSPSNKVTEKGKDVELRCDPISGHTALYWYRQSLGQGLEFLIYFQGNSAPDKSGLPSDRFSAERTGGSVSTLTIQRTQQEDSAVYLCASSWTSGTENEQFFGPGTRLTVL.